The sequence of this T cell receptor (beta chain) was determined in a study of T cell repertoires in cytomegalovirus infection. Overall study context: Newly reported HLA-C-restricted and thoroughly characterized HLA-B-restricted CMV epitopes were employed. Matching HLA type and CMV infection were both indicated by public TCR beta signatures. Whole-study findings and limits: CMV-specific TCR beta clonotypes restricted by HLA-C were the ones dominating the ex vivo response. Summed public TCR beta family frequency identified CMV carriers bearing the relevant HLA.

In TCRdb, the reads were re-called with MiXCR into one record per CDR3 protein. The repertoire has approximately 590,000 distinct CDR3 sequences, roughly 43% of them found once; the top ten carry 48%. The CDR3 runs 15 residues. Germline-derived CDR1 and CDR2 are MNHEY and SVGAGI. V was shortened by 6 bases and J by 1 base, with 13 bases between the two germline ends. As concerns this clonotype: Its antigen is not identified.

This receptor was identified in a human donor in good health (CMV status not recorded). Some clones in this sample may be carry-over from other donors' samples. The sequencing used cultured PBMCs, collected from culture after CMV antigen stimulation. V and J are TRBV6-5 and TRBJ1-5, with D perhaps TRBD1 (5 bases). The CDR3 loop is CASRSGAWSNQPQHF. The CDR3 coding sequence is TGTGCCAGCAGATCCGGGGCCTGGAGCAATCAGCCCCAGCATTTT.